This T cell receptor beta chain appears in the sequencing data of a study of response to subunit inactivated influenza vaccine (dated by TCRdb to about 2018). About the investigation overall: Deep quantitative T cell receptor repertoire profiling was used in the study to track responses to a trivalent subunit inactivated influenza vaccine.

Libraries were built with RT-PCR. The sample was run on an Illumina HiSeq 2500. TCRdb passed the public sequencing reads through fastp at Q25 and MiXCR, retaining productive beta sequences. Every entry covers one CDR3 protein and lists the most common genes and DNA from its rows. This sample holds around 570,000 distinct CDR3 sequences; 7.5% to 8.5% were observed only once. The top ten clones comprise 10% to 15% of the sample. The investigation overall reported the following: The authors proposed that each seasonal influenza vaccination may bring in only a limited number of new T cells.

This clonotype was seen many times. No antigen is known for it. No base quality values were provided; no much bigger clone lies one nucleotide off. The clonotype originates from a man aged 50-75 years who received an inactivated influenza vaccine. Donor details come from another sample of the same person, matched by shared clones. This specimen consisted of PBMCs from blood, obtained 23 months after vaccination.

The CDR3 sequence is CASTNAQGSGYGYTF. The DNA reads as follows: TGTGCCAGCACCAACGCCCAGGGATCAGGCTATGGCTACACCTTC. The chain is made from TRBV6-2 or TRBV6-3 and TRBJ1-2; a tentative D call is TRBD1 (5 bases match). Counted from cysteine to phenylalanine, this CDR3 has 15 amino acids. The retained sequence is limited to the CDR3, 45 bases, with the frame set at the first base. V is pared back by 7 bases and J by 4 bases, with 19 bases lying between the germline termini. For CDR1 and CDR2, the germline V gene lists MNHEY and SVGEGT.